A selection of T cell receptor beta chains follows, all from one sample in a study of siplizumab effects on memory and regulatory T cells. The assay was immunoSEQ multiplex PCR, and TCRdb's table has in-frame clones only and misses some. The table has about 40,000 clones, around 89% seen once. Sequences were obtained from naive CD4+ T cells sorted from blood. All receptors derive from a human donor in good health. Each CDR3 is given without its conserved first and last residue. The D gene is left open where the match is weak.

ASSYDRLNTEAF | - | TRBV5-5
ASSEARGQREKLF | TRBD1 | TRBV2
ASSVSLSLDEKLF | - | TRBV9
ASSLVRGTGHSYEQY | TRBD1 | TRBV11-2
ASKRTSGTDNEQF | TRBD2 | TRBV9
ASSLEQGDYEQY | TRBD1 | TRBV7-9
ASSPQLQGQGTEAF | TRBD1 | TRBV18
ASSVGAGYSYEQY | TRBD2 | TRBV9
ASSRDRGSNYGYT | TRBD1 | TRBV18
ASSTRSEQY | - | TRBV2
ASSTGLAGGTEQF | TRBD2 | TRBV7-2
ATTIQGNTEAF | - | TRBV2
ASSGGTYGITEAF | - | TRBV27
ASSQDPEETQY | - | TRBV4-2
ASSGQKNIQY | - | TRBV18
ASRGTGDRSYNEQF | TRBD1 | TRBV7-8
ASSEGTVPRVPEAF | - | TRBV6-1
ASSFGQSPYGYT | - | TRBV11-2
ASSHLGNTEAF | - | TRBV6-6
ASSWGGTGEETQY | - | TRBV6-5
ASSGQDTWGAF | - | TRBV2
ASSSSPGVSEQY | - | TRBV5-1
ASSLSSGTSTDTQY | TRBD2 | TRBV7-2
ASNKQGLNYGYT | - | TRBV19
ASSKQGSVSYEQY | - | TRBV6-5
ASSLEGRPEQY | - | TRBV10-2
AITVQGPNYGYT | - | TRBV10-3
ASSFEGLVETQY | - | TRBV11-2
ASRLYSGEQY | - | TRBV12-2
AWAPSGDYGYT | - | TRBV30
AWSVRAWTGDAGEAF | TRBD1 | TRBV30
AISRGQGDYEQY | TRBD1 | TRBV10-3
ASYMADYGYT | - | TRBV6-5
ASSERLAKNIQY | - | TRBV2
ASSYLGTGYEQY | TRBD1 | TRBV6-5
ASSLQVMNTEAF | - | TRBV5-1
ASSLVLPRGRDGYT | TRBD1 | TRBV7-8
ASSWGQDYNEQF | - | TRBV2
ASRGGELMNTEAF | - | TRBV10-2
ASSGFRDTSYEQY | - | TRBV27
ASSTLTGPGELF | - | TRBV9
ASSRDSPLH | - | TRBV2
ASSPRTSGRHNEQF | TRBD2 | TRBV9
ASNRLAGYGYT | - | TRBV2
ASSLDSSRPEAF | - | TRBV11-3